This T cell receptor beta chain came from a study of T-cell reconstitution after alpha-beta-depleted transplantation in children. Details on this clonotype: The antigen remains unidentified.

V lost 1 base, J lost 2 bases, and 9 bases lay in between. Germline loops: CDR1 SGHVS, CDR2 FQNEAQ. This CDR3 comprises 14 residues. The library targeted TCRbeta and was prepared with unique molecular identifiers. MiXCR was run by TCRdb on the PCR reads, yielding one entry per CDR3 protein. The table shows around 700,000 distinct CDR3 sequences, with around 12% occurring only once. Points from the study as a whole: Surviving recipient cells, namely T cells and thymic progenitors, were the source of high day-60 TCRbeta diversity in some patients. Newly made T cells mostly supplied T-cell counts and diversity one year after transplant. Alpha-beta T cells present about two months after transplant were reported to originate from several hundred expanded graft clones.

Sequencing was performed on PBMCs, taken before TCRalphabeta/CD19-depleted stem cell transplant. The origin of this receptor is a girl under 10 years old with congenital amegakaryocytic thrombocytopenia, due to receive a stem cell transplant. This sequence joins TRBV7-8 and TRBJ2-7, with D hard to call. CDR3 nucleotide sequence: TGTGCCAGCAGCTTAGGGGCAGGACCCTACGAGCAGTACTTC. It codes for CASSLGAGPYEQYF.